Shown below are 23 T cell receptor beta chains from a single sample sequenced in a study of CXCR3-negative and CXCR3-positive naive CD8 T cells. Carrying UMI labels, the TRB cDNA libraries were prepared through 5' RACE. TCRdb re-called the 5' RACE reads and shows each CDR3 protein once, DNA omitted. Its table records 40,000 to 45,000 distinct CDR3 sequences. The sequencing sample was made of naive CXCR3- CD8+ T cells from blood. Sample subset: CD45RO-CCR7+CD27+CD95- naive CD8+ T cells lacking CXCR3 (TNR3-). The receptors stem from a human donor in good health. Some clones in this sample may be carry-over from other donors' samples.

The gene calls are TRBV6-5 and TRBJ2-5; TCRdb's D call of TRBD1 is untestable without DNA. The CDR3 spans 11 residues. The germline V gene has CDR1 MNHEY and CDR2 SVGAGI. The CDR3 protein is CASSSSGTQYF.

J is TRBJ2-5 and V is TRBV15; TCRdb reports TRBD1, a call that lacks DNA to check it against. This CDR3 region has 14 residues. The germline V gene encodes CDR1 LNHNV and CDR2 YYDKDF (reference sequence). The CDR3 spells CATSTDPGQETQYF.

Here the CDR3 reads CSATTGGKKTQYF. The V gene is TRBV20-1, the J gene TRBJ2-5; without DNA, the TCRdb call of TRBD1 cannot be checked. Germline loops: CDR1 DFQATT, CDR2 SNEGSKA (reference sequence). This CDR3 is built from 13 residues.

The CDR3 is CASSPRVQGPYGYTF. This chain uses TRBV11-2 with TRBJ1-2; there is no DNA to check the TCRdb D call of TRBD1. The CDR3 loop spans 15 amino acids. CDR1 is SGHAT and CDR2 is FQNNGV in the germline V gene.

The CDR3 sequence: CASIPGPTDTQYF. The chain uses TRBV7-9 and TRBJ2-3; the TCRdb D gene call, TRBD1, has no DNA to confirm it. CDR3 length equals 13 residues. Germline lookup yields CDR1 SEHNR and CDR2 FQNEAQ (reference sequence). Together with reference TRBV7-9 and TRBJ2-3, the CDR3 gives the full variable domain: DTGVSQNPRHKITKRGQNVTFRCDPISEHNRLYWYRQTLGQGPEFLTYFQNEAQLEKSRLLSDRFSAERPKGSFSTLEIQRTEQGDSAMYLCASIPGPTDTQYFGPGTRLTVL.

This chain links TRBV27 with TRBJ2-7; the D call of TRBD2 rests on TCRdb alone, since no DNA is present to check it. This CDR3 contains 15 residues. Germline V gene lookup returns CDR1 MNHEY and CDR2 SMNVEV (reference sequence). The CDR3 protein is CASSLAGGGPYEQYF.

The chain recombines TRBV7-8 with TRBJ2-1; TCRdb's D call of TRBD2 is untestable without DNA. This CDR3 has 16 residues. CDR1 is SGHVS, CDR2 FQNEAQ, per germline. CDR3 in amino acids: CASSSLGASGYNEQFF.

The chain employs TRBV7-3 and TRBJ2-1; the TRBD2 assignment by TCRdb is unverifiable without DNA. The CDR3 is 14 residues long. Germline V CDR1 and CDR2: SGHTA, FQGTGA. The CDR3 sequence: CASSLPGLANEQFF.

The V and J genes are TRBV29-1 and TRBJ2-7. The CDR3 covers 12 residues. From germline, CDR1 is SQVTM and CDR2 ANQGSEA. CDR3 sequence: CSAEEGNYEQYF.

This chain links TRBV29-1 with TRBJ2-1. Germline V lookup: CDR1 SQVTM, CDR2 ANQGSEA. CDR3 size: 15 residues. The CDR3 spells CSVEVESISYNEQFF.

The chain couples TRBV6-2 or TRBV6-3 to TRBJ2-6; lacking DNA, the TRBD1 call made by TCRdb goes unchecked. This CDR3 spans 14 amino acids. Germline V gene sequence: CDR1 MNHEY, CDR2 SVGEGT. CDR3 region: CASSRGSGANVLTF.

The rearrangement uses TRBV7-9 and TRBJ2-3; TCRdb indicates TRBD2, and absent DNA this call remains unverified. The germline V gene has CDR1 SEHNR and CDR2 FQNEAQ (reference sequence). This CDR3 comprises 17 residues. The CDR3 here is CASSLAPGLVQVDTQYF.

The chain employs TRBV28 and TRBJ2-1; TCRdb's D call of TRBD2 is untestable without DNA. CDR3 length equals 15 residues. Germline V gene data show CDR1 as MDHEN and CDR2 as SYDVKM. CDR3 region: CASSLAGGAYNEQFF.

The chain links TRBV29-1 to TRBJ2-1. Germline V CDR1 and CDR2: SQVTM, ANQGSEA. The CDR3 spans 13 residues. CDR3: CSVVPENYNEQFF.

The CDR3 region is CATSRDRAALSGANVLTF. The rearrangement joins TRBV15 to TRBJ2-6; TCRdb selects TRBD1, and the lack of DNA leaves this call unchecked. CDR3 size: 18 residues. Looked up from germline, CDR1 is LNHNV and CDR2 is YYDKDF (reference sequence).

This chain joins TRBV11-2 and TRBJ2-4; TCRdb designates TRBD2, a call that cannot be tested without DNA. The CDR3 is 15 residues long. Germline V gives CDR1 SGHAT, CDR2 FQNNGV. The CDR3 protein is CASSDQRGRENIQYF.

The chain is built from TRBV27 and TRBJ2-7; TCRdb reports TRBD2, a call that lacks DNA to check it against. In germline, CDR1 is MNHEY, CDR2 SMNVEV (reference sequence). The CDR3 contains 16 residues. The CDR3 region is CASSPYLAGLSYEQYF.

The CDR3 here is CASRGQGHNTQYF. The chain joins TRBV6-5 to TRBJ2-3; no DNA is available, so the TRBD1 call from TCRdb remains unchecked. This CDR3 is 13 amino acids long. Germline V lookup: CDR1 MNHEY, CDR2 SVGAGI.

The chain combines TRBV6-2 or TRBV6-3 with TRBJ2-3. CDR3 length: 14 residues. Germline V gene sequence: CDR1 MNHEY, CDR2 SVGEGT. CDR3 residues: CASSYLGYTDTQYF.

J is TRBJ2-2 and V is TRBV10-2; with no DNA, the TCRdb D assignment of TRBD1 cannot be verified. The CDR3 contains 14 residues. Per the germline V gene, CDR1 is WSHSY and CDR2 is SAAADI. CDR3: CASSVFKGSGELFF.

CDR3 sequence reads: CASSLSGPYIQYF. The V gene is TRBV11-2, the J gene TRBJ2-4. The V gene's germline CDR1 is SGHAT and CDR2 FQNNGV. The CDR3 extends over 13 amino acids.

This CDR3 reads CATAADSYEQYF. V gene TRBV19 combines with J gene TRBJ2-7. The CDR3 totals 12 residues. Germline V gene data show CDR1 as LNHDA and CDR2 as SQIVND (reference sequence).

The chain uses TRBV7-9 and TRBJ2-1; lacking DNA, the TRBD2 call made by TCRdb goes unchecked. In germline, CDR1 is SEHNR, CDR2 FQNEAQ (reference sequence). This CDR3 spans 18 amino acids. CDR3 protein: CASSWRLLAGGDIDEQFF.